This is a list of T cell receptor beta chains from one sample in a study of blood T cell repertoires in COVID-19. Clones were read by immunoSEQ multiplex PCR, and TCRdb kept only the in-frame ones, dropping some. The repertoire has fewer than 65,000 clones, approximately 88% of them found once; the top ten carry 10%. Sequencing was carried out using peripheral blood. All receptors come from a man under 40 with COVID-19, enrolled during active disease. Each CDR3 is given with its conserved first and last residue. Fields, in order: clone size, D gene, V gene, J gene, CDR3 protein, CDR3 DNA. The D gene is left open where the match is weak. Not every row has a clone size; where given, it reads once, few, many or a size class.

>-|-|TRBV5-1|TRBJ2-2
CASSLVTGRTGELFF
TGCGCCAGCAGCTTAGTAACAGGCCGTACCGGGGAGCTGTTTTTT
>once|-|TRBV30|TRBJ2-1
CAWTVEAEQFF
TGTGCCTGGACGGTTGAGGCTGAGCAGTTCTTC
>-|-|TRBV7-8|TRBJ1-5
CASSLNNYQPQHF
TGTGCCAGCAGCTTAAATAATTATCAGCCCCAGCATTTT
>few|TRBD1|TRBV5-1|TRBJ2-7
CASSFLGQVSYEQYF
TGCGCCAGCAGCTTTCTGGGACAGGTTTCCTACGAGCAGTACTTC
>-|TRBD2|TRBV3-1/TRBV3-2|TRBJ2-1
CASSETSDSYNEQFF
TGTGCCAGCAGCGAGACTAGCGACTCCTACAATGAGCAGTTCTTC
>-|-|TRBV6-2/TRBV6-3|TRBJ2-4
CASSLGAGVIQYF
TGTGCCAGCAGCCTTGGGGCAGGGGTCATTCAGTACTTC
>-|TRBD1|TRBV5-1|TRBJ2-1
CASSGGTGGNEQFF
TGCGCCAGCAGCGGCGGGACAGGGGGCAATGAGCAGTTCTTC
>-|TRBD1|TRBV7-3|TRBJ2-3
CASSLMGQGGVDTQYF
TGTGCCAGCAGCTTAATGGGACAGGGAGGAGTAGATACGCAGTATTTT
>-|TRBD2|TRBV10-3|TRBJ2-7
CAIRGAGAGTEQYF
TGTGCCATCAGGGGAGCGGGAGCCGGGACCGAGCAGTACTTC
>-|-|TRBV28|TRBJ1-2
CASSPNFLNYGYTF
TGTGCCAGCAGCCCGAACTTCCTTAACTATGGCTACACCTTC
>-|TRBD1|TRBV28|TRBJ2-7
CASSSYSGQREYEQYF
TGTGCCAGCAGTTCATACTCGGGACAGAGAGAGTACGAGCAGTACTTC
>-|-|TRBV9|TRBJ1-6
CASSVATSNSPLHF
TGTGCCAGCAGCGTAGCTACGTCGAATTCACCCCTCCACTTT
>-|TRBD1|TRBV15|TRBJ1-4
CATSRKIISPGQSATNEKLFF
TGTGCCACCAGCAGAAAGATAATTTCGCCGGGACAGTCAGCAACTAATGAAAAACTGTTTTTT
>-|TRBD1|TRBV7-9|TRBJ1-1
CASSMTGGTEAFF
TGTGCCAGCAGCATGACAGGGGGCACTGAAGCTTTCTTT
>once|TRBD1|TRBV27|TRBJ1-1
CARDRGRYTEAFF
TGTGCCAGGGACAGGGGGCGATACACTGAAGCTTTCTTT
>-|-|TRBV7-3|TRBJ2-3
CASSQSSADTQYF
TGTGCCAGCAGCCAATCCTCCGCGGATACGCAGTATTTT
>-|-|TRBV4-1|TRBJ2-5
CASSPSFTGETQYF
TGCGCCAGCAGCCCATCATTCACAGGAGAGACCCAGTACTTC
>-|TRBD1|TRBV28|TRBJ2-3
CASSRRDRGRDKFPDTQYF
TGTGCCAGCAGCCGCCGGGACAGGGGGCGCGATAAGTTCCCAGATACGCAGTATTTT
>-|-|TRBV9|TRBJ2-2
CASSVVQTNTGELFF
TGTGCCAGCAGCGTAGTCCAGACGAACACCGGGGAGCTGTTTTTT
>-|-|TRBV10-2|TRBJ2-7
CAKPPPEAYEQYF
TGCGCCAAGCCTCCGCCGGAGGCCTACGAGCAGTACTTC
>once|-|TRBV5-6|TRBJ2-1
CASSLDLGGRDEQFF
TGTGCCAGCAGCTTGGACTTAGGAGGTCGAGATGAGCAGTTCTTC
>-|TRBD1|TRBV4-2|TRBJ1-2
CASSQEGRGLWYGYTF
TGTGCCAGCAGCCAAGAAGGCAGGGGGCTGTGGTATGGCTACACCTTC
>-|-|TRBV4-2|TRBJ1-4
CASSQGSGGDEKLFF
TGTGCCAGCAGCCAAGGCTCCGGAGGAGATGAAAAACTGTTTTTT
>-|TRBD2|TRBV19|TRBJ2-2
CASSARQLSGRDTGELFF
TGTGCCAGTAGTGCCCGCCAACTTAGCGGGAGGGACACCGGGGAGCTGTTTTTT
>-|-|TRBV20-1|TRBJ1-3
CSASYRRGSGNTIYF
TGCAGTGCTAGTTATCGGCGGGGCTCTGGAAACACCATATATTTT
>-|TRBD1|TRBV3-1/TRBV3-2|TRBJ1-1
CASGQGPEAFF
TGTGCCAGCGGACAGGGACCTGAAGCTTTCTTT
>few|TRBD2|TRBV7-9|TRBJ2-3
CASSSRLAQSTDTQYF
TGTGCCAGCAGCTCCCGACTAGCCCAAAGCACAGATACGCAGTATTTT
>few|-|TRBV24-1|TRBJ2-1
CAIAGASSYNEQFF
TGTGCCATCGCAGGGGCTAGCTCCTACAATGAGCAGTTCTTC
>-|TRBD1|TRBV7-6|TRBJ1-4
CASSPRTGNEKLFF
TGTGCCAGCAGCCCTAGGACAGGGAATGAAAAACTGTTTTTT
>-|TRBD1|TRBV28|TRBJ1-1
CASTPTGQGRTEAFF
TGTGCCAGCACCCCCACAGGACAGGGCAGGACTGAAGCTTTCTTT
>-|TRBD1|TRBV3-1/TRBV3-2|TRBJ1-5
CASSPYRGSPYQPQHF
TGTGCCAGCAGCCCGTACAGGGGGTCCCCCTATCAGCCCCAGCATTTT
>-|TRBD1|TRBV24-1|TRBJ2-5
CATSDLGQGRVETQYF
TGTGCCACCAGTGACTTGGGACAGGGGCGGGTGGAGACCCAGTACTTC
>once|TRBD1|TRBV23-1|TRBJ1-2
CASTLPQGQGKNNYGYTF
TGCGCCAGCACATTACCCCAGGGACAGGGGAAGAACAACTATGGCTACACCTTC
>-|-|TRBV11-2|TRBJ2-5
CASSLGTVQETQYF
TGTGCCAGCAGCTTAGGAACGGTTCAAGAGACCCAGTACTTC
>-|-|TRBV25-1|TRBJ1-2
CASTFGENYGYTF
TGTGCCAGCACCTTCGGGGAGAACTATGGCTACACCTTC
>-|-|TRBV10-2|TRBJ2-1
CASSARVGGIFYEQFF
TGCGCCAGCAGTGCCCGGGTTGGAGGAATATTCTATGAGCAGTTCTTC
>-|-|TRBV28|TRBJ1-6
CASTHWGDSPLHF
TGTGCCAGCACCCATTGGGGGGATTCACCCCTCCACTTT
>-|-|TRBV28|TRBJ1-1
CASSFPGGGNTEAFF
TGTGCCAGCAGTTTTCCGGGGGGGGGAAACACTGAAGCTTTCTTT
>few|-|TRBV5-6|TRBJ2-7
CASSAEGYFYEQYF
TGTGCCAGCAGCGCGGAGGGGTACTTCTACGAGCAGTACTTC
>-|TRBD1|TRBV19|TRBJ1-2
CASSDGDRDYGYTF
TGTGCCAGTAGCGATGGAGACAGGGACTATGGCTACACCTTC
>-|-|TRBV6-1|TRBJ2-3
CASSEWSRQTDTQYF
TGTGCCAGCAGTGAATGGTCCCGTCAGACAGATACGCAGTATTTT
>few|TRBD1|TRBV28|TRBJ1-2
CASSQTGTAYGYTF
TGTGCCAGCAGCCAAACCGGGACAGCTTATGGCTACACCTTC